This TCR beta chain was retrieved from a study of CD8+ T cells in alopecia areata (dated by TCRdb to about 2018). With regard to the full study: The treated patients took part in an open-label pilot trial in which moderate-to-severe alopecia areata was treated with oral tofacitinib at 5 to 10 mg twice daily. Clonality in the scalp was compared among normal scalp (n=4), patchy alopecia areata scalp (n=8), and alopecia totalis/universalis scalp (n=8). In both human patients and the C3H/HeJ mouse model, the study applied high-throughput TCRbeta sequencing to look at T cell clonal expansion in alopecia areata. RNA was obtained with the PAXgene miRNA kit for fixed scalp, the miRNeasy kit for PBMCs, and the RNeasy kit for mouse skin. TCRbeta CDR3 regions were amplified by immunoSEQ multiplex PCR with 35 Vbeta forward and 13 Jbeta reverse primers. In treated patients, disease severity was measured using the SALT score, which gives the percentage of scalp surface area affected. Patients received tofacitinib for 6 to 18 months and were then followed off drug for 6 months to check for delayed response and recurrence. In humans, TCRbeta sequencing was performed on scalp tissue and on sorted CD4+ and CD8+ peripheral blood T cells from healthy controls and from patients with patchy or totalis/universalis alopecia areata. Patients on tofacitinib were biopsied at baseline and after 4 and 24 weeks of treatment, and several of the patients also had a later scalp biopsy.

From a lookup of the germline V gene, CDR1 and CDR2 are SGHAT and FQNNGV. From cysteine to phenylalanine, the CDR3 is 14 amino acids long. The retained sequence is limited to the CDR3, 42 bases, with the frame set at the first base. The V and J ends are trimmed by 0 bases and 5 bases, leaving 10 bases between them. This clone was detected a few times. This receptor's antigen is unknown. No much larger clone exists at a distance of one base, and base qualities are not known. Interpreted using the paper, the time point label stands for: around 26 weeks on oral tofacitinib. This sample's treatment or condition label indicates: oral pan-JAK inhibitor, 5-10 mg twice daily. Peripheral blood and lesional scalp punch biopsies were obtained from patients with alopecia areata. Human scalp biopsies went straight into PAXgene tissue containers for immediate fixation. Summary of the overall study and its limitations: TCR sequences shared between patients were less clear than in mice, possibly partly because of HLA diversity in the patient population. Because the treated cohort was small and included a single nonresponder, larger studies are needed to assess links between baseline CD8+ expansion and response. Scalp TCR repertoire analysis is complicated because resident alphabeta T cells in normal human skin are also sequenced, whereas mouse skin is dominated by gammadelta T cells. Higher clonality and more expanded CD8+ clones were observed in lesional scalp than in normal scalp, particularly in alopecia totalis/universalis, a finding suggestive of antigenic drive. Tofacitinib significantly decreased scalp clonality and the number of expanded CD8+ clones among the top 100 scalp clones. Many expanded lesional clones persisted in scalp and blood during tofacitinib treatment, which may partly explain relapse after stopping treatment.

Libraries were built with the immunoSEQ multiplex PCR assay. RNA was extracted from all samples and reverse transcribed into cDNA as template for TCR sequencing. First-strand cDNA was synthesized using SuperScript III with a 2:1 mix of oligo-dT and random hexamers. A synthetic immune receptor repertoire was used to assess amplification bias, and residual bias was removed computationally. For the original study's pipeline: Raw reads were preprocessed to remove errors, and CDR3 was defined by IMGT conventions from the conserved cysteine to phenylalanine. Clonality was computed as 1 minus the Shannon entropy, with the entropy normalized by log2 of the number of productive unique TCRs. Whether each scalp clone was CD4 or CD8 was inferred by checking scalp TCRbeta sequences against the CD4 and CD8 repertoires from sorted blood. The table was pulled from immuneACCESS by TCRdb, which kept in-frame rearrangements only. Such tables lose some clones; where checked, under half of the loss comes from unresolved V genes, and the rest has no known cause. V, J and clone size are taken as reported in that table, and D and trimming were inferred from the DNA itself. The sample table contains some 4,000 clones; only one count was recorded for approximately 69% of them. The ten biggest clones cover less than 8% of the sample.

Sequenced material: skin, taken at week 24, from a patient treated with tofacitinib. This TCR came from a human donor with alopecia areata. The chain couples TRBV11-2 to TRBJ2-5; the D gene cannot be resolved reliably. The DNA sequence follows: TGTGCCAGCAGCTTAGATCAGCTGTCCGAGACCCAGTACTTC. This encodes CASSLDQLSETQYF.